This TCR beta chain was observed in a study of cytomegalovirus exposure and HLA in healthy donors (dated by TCRdb to the late 2010s). Turning to the overall study: The 666 repertoires of the first cohort and the 120 or so validation repertoires were produced on the same platform, according to a later analysis. The study aimed to test whether cataloging public T cell receptors could reveal signatures of past pathogen exposure. Along with the approximately 600-subject first cohort, a separate validation cohort of about 110 different subjects was used. To predict cytomegalovirus infection status, the study combined high-throughput TCR immunosequencing, statistical association of individual TCRs with disease status, and machine learning. Overall results and qualifications from the work: A few of the identified cytomegalovirus-associated TCR beta chains were confirmed in vitro to be specific for cytomegalovirus antigens. A later analysis found that TCRs clustered in the first cohort also tended to co-occur in the approximately 120 validation repertoires, with 94% of cluster scores above 0. Cytomegalovirus status was reported to be diagnosed by the classifier with high specificity and sensitivity in both the original and validation cohorts. In the study, about 150 TCR beta chains were listed as associated with cytomegalovirus. Most TCR sequences were observed very rarely across donors, whereas some public TCRs were present in many individuals. According to the authors, the approach could potentially be generalized to other disease states and immunological phenotypes. All 120 or so repertoires were used to score co-occurrence in the validation cohort in a later analysis, because that analysis had no HLA typing for the cohort.

The donors were included in the validation cohort of over a hundred subjects, a group kept apart from the roughly 700-subject first cohort. Counted from cysteine to phenylalanine, this CDR3 has 15 amino acids. Only the CDR3 DNA stays, 45 bases, in frame from base 1. CDR1 is given as PRHDT and CDR2 as FYEKMQ, both from the germline V gene (reference sequence). Trimming takes 7 bases off V and 10 bases off J; junction bases not matched to a gene: 7. Library preparation employed the immunoSEQ multiplex PCR assay. As for the authors' bioinformatics: A statistical classification framework was developed to diagnose cytomegalovirus status using the catalog of TCR beta chain sequences. TCRdb took over this immuneACCESS table, retaining in-frame rearrangements with V and J assigned. Such tables are incomplete; in checked studies, under half of the missing clones stem from an unresolved V gene, and the remainder is unexplained. The V and J calls and clone size were taken over from that table, and D and trimming were inferred from the DNA. This sample holds around 300,000 clones; about 90% were observed only once. Approximately 1.2% of the sample rests with the top ten.

On this clone itself: Its antigen is currently not known. No much larger clone exists at a distance of one base, and base qualities are not known.

The chain joins TRBV13 to TRBJ2-1; 16 of the junction bases match TRBD2. What was sequenced was PBMCs. This sequence was found in a woman in her 30s in good health and CMV-seropositive. CDR3 protein: CASTLGLAGGREQFF. The bases are TGTGCCAGCACCCTGGGACTAGCGGGGGGGCGGGAGCAGTTCTTC.